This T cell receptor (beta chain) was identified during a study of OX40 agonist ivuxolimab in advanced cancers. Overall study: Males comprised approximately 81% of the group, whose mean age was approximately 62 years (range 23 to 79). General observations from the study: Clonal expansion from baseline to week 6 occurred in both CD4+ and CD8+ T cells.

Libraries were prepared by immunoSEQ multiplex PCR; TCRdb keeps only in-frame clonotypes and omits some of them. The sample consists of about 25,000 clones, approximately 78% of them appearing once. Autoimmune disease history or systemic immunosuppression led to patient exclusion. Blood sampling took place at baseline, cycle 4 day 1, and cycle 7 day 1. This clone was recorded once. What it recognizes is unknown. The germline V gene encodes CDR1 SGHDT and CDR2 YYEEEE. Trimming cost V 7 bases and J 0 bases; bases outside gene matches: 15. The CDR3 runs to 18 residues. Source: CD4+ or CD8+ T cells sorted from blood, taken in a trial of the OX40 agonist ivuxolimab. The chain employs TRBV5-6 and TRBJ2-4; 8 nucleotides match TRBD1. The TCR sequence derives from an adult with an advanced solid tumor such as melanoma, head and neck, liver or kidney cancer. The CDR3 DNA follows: TGTGCCAGCTCCCTGCAGGGGGCCATATTCCTAGCCAAAAACATTCAGTACTTC. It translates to CASSLQGAIFLAKNIQYF.